This T cell receptor (beta chain) was sequenced in a study of T-cell memory formation after mild COVID-19. TCRdb processed the 5' RACE reads anew with MiXCR; each CDR3 protein has one entry. The table records about 400,000 distinct CDR3 sequences, more than 20% of them present only once. V lost 1 base and J lost 4; bases outside the gene matches: 4. Germline V lookup: CDR1 SGHAT, CDR2 FQNNGV. The CDR3 loop spans 15 amino acids. This clonotype was picked up a small number of times. This TCR derives from an adult woman who had mild COVID-19 (a few samples of this study predate the infection). Cell type and time point are not known. The chain joins TRBV11-2 to TRBJ2-7, with TRBD2 matching over 10 bases. The source material was PBMCs or a T cell subset sorted from them (not recorded which). In DNA form, the CDR3 reads TGTGCCAGCAGCTTAGGGCCTAGCGGGAGTTACGAGCAGTACTTC. Protein product: CASSLGPSGSYEQYF.